The entry that follows covers one T cell receptor (beta chain) sequence. The sample contains more than one DNA sequence encoding this CDR3. The germline gives CDR1 LNHDA, CDR2 SQIVND (reference sequence). The CDR3 totals 14 residues. The ends were cut back, 9 bases at V and 1 base at J, with 15 bases in the middle. The source of the sample is a study of blood T cell repertoires in COVID-19. Turning to the study itself: Material from acute and convalescent COVID-19 was sourced from the United States, Italy and Spain. T cells, B-cell-depleted T cells, or PBMCs supplied cDNA or gDNA.

The authors' processing: Cell counts per sample came from amplifying reference gene primers. Sequencing used immunoSEQ multiplex PCR; TCRdb keeps in-frame clones, though not all of them. The DNA gave D and trimming, while V, J and clone size come from that table. The sample lists more than 120,000 clones; around 83% were seen once. Sample: peripheral blood. The TCR was taken from a human donor with acute or convalescent COVID-19. The donor label of this sample is uncertain. The V call is TRBV19, the J call TRBJ2-5, with a tentative D call TRBD2 (5 bases). CDR3: CASSADWIQETQYF. For the CDR3, the DNA is TGTGCCAGCAGCGCGGACTGGATCCAAGAGACCCAGTACTTC.